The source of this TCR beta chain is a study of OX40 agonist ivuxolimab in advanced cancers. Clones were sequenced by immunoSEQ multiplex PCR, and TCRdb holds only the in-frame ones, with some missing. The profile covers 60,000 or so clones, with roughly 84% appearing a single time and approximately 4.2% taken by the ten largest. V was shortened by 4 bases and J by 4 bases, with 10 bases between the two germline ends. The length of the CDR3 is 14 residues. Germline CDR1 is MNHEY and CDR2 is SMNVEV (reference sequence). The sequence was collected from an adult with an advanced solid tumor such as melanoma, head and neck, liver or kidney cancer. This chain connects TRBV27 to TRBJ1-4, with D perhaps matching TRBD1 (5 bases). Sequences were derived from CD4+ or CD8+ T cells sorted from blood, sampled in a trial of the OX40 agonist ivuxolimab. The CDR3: CASSYKRGNEKLFF. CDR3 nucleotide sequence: TGTGCCAGCAGTTATAAGAGGGGTAATGAAAAACTGTTTTTT.